The entry that follows covers one T cell receptor beta chain sequence. Its antigen is not yet known. Base qualities are not provided; no much larger clone lies one nucleotide away. V is cut by 5 bases and J by 3 bases, and the space between the germline ends is 11 bases. The CDR3 holds 14 amino acids from the cysteine to the phenylalanine. The only DNA kept is the CDR3, 42 bases in frame from the first base. The CDR1 and CDR2 encoded by the germline V gene (reference sequence) are SEHNR and FQNEAQ. The data derive from a study of T-cell reconstitution after alpha-beta-depleted transplantation in children listed by TCRdb under 2016. Background for the entire study: Using TCR repertoire profiling, the study quantitatively followed how T-cell immune reconstitution unfolded in children after TCRalphabeta/CD19-depleted allogeneic hematopoietic cell transplantation.

Libraries were prepared through PCR. Instrument used: Illumina HiSeq 2500. TCR libraries were prepared with molecular barcoding, using unique molecular identifiers to normalize TCRbeta repertoire quantification. TCRdb reworked the public reads: Q25 trimming with fastp, MiXCR clone assembly, productive beta chains retained. CDR3 protein duplicates are merged, each entry listing the most common genes and DNA. This sample is represented by some 350,000 distinct CDR3 sequences; about 9.4% of them were singletons. 2% to 2.5% of the sample is held by the ten biggest clonotypes. Recombination connected TRBV7-9 to TRBJ2-1; the D gene is perhaps TRBD2, from 6 matching bases. The starting material was PBMCs from the stem cell graft donor, obtained from the stem cell graft. The TCR sequence derives from a human donor who donated a stem cell graft to a child with acute lymphoblastic leukemia. The CDR3 region reads CASSPGSYYNEQFF. The DNA sequence is TGTGCCAGCAGCCCCGGGAGTTACTACAATGAGCAGTTCTTC.